This T cell receptor beta chain was documented in a study of blood T cell repertoires in COVID-19. The CDR3 runs to 17 residues. Germline V gives CDR1 SGHRS, CDR2 YFSETQ. After removal of 0 bases from V and 0 bases from J, the junction contained 5 bases not matched to a gene. Measured with immunoSEQ multiplex PCR; TCRdb has only the in-frame clones, and not every one. The sample yields 270,000 or so clones, around nine tenths seen once. The TCR comes from a man aged 35 to 55 with active or convalescent COVID-19. The V call is TRBV5-1, the J call TRBJ2-5, with 10 positions matching TRBD2. The sample comprised peripheral blood. CDR3 nucleotides: TGCGCCAGCAGCTTGGGGATAGCGGGGGGCCACCAAGAGACCCAGTACTTC. Protein product: CASSLGIAGGHQETQYF. The entire variable domain, with the rest obtained from reference TRBV5-1 and TRBJ2-5, is as follows: KAGVTQTPRYLIKTRGQQVTLSCSPISGHRSVSWYQQTPGQGLQFLFEYFSETQRNKGNFPGRFSGRQFSNSRSEMNVSTLELGDSALYLCASSLGIAGGHQETQYFGPGTRLLVL.